A single sample gave rise to the 27 T cell receptor beta chains below, sequenced in a study of shared clonotypes between healthy human individuals. This table comes from immunoSEQ multiplex PCR, and its TCRdb copy is limited to in-frame clones, with some not included. The sample carries roughly 2.2 million clones, just under 95% recorded once. Sequenced: naive CD4+ T cells from PBMCs. Subset indicated: CD45RA+ positively selected. These receptors originate from a man younger than 35 in good health. Some clones in this sample may be carry-over from other donors' samples.

This clone was seen once. DNA of the CDR3: TGTGCCAGCAGCATGAAGGGAGGCCAGGGCTACGAGCAGTACTTC. Encoded protein: CASSMKGGQGYEQYF. The chain recombines TRBV5-4 with TRBJ2-7; a weak D match, TRBD2 (6 bases). The CDR3 length is 15 residues. The V and J ends lost 4 bases and 3 bases respectively, with 17 bases between them. CDR1 and CDR2 from the germline V gene are SGHNT and YYREEE (reference sequence). Full variable domain (missing parts from reference TRBV5-4 and TRBJ2-7): ETGVTQSPTHLIKTRGQQVTLRCSSQSGHNTVSWYQQALGQGPQFIFQYYREEENGRGNFPPRFSGLQFPNYSSELNVNALELDDSALYLCASSMKGGQGYEQYFGPGTRLTVT.

The chain couples TRBV27 to TRBJ2-3; the D call may be TRBD1 or TRBD2 (5 bases each). V shed 0 bases and J shed 2 bases, with 15 bases lying between them. The length of the CDR3 is 17 residues. CDR1 and CDR2 from the germline V gene are MNHEY and SMNVEV (reference sequence). CDR3 in amino acids: CASSLSTPGPLTDTQYF. Here the CDR3 DNA reads TGTGCCAGCAGTTTATCGACCCCGGGGCCCCTCACAGATACGCAGTATTTT.

The rearrangement links TRBV28 to TRBJ1-4; the D is unclear. Trimming stripped 8 bases from V and 0 bases from J, with 19 bases between. This CDR3 contains 17 residues. CDR1 and CDR2 from the germline V gene are MDHEN and SYDVKM. CDR3 DNA: TGTGCCAGCGGCTCCCCTGACGGAACTACAACTAATGAAAAACTGTTTTTT. It specifies CASGSPDGTTTNEKLFF.

Details on this clone: The sample holds other DNA sequences that translate to the same CDR3. The CDR3 loop reads CASSPGTANTEAFF. As DNA, the CDR3 is TGTGCCAGCAGCCCCGGGACAGCCAACACTGAAGCTTTCTTT. This chain uses TRBV28 with TRBJ1-1; 7 bases align to TRBD1. Germline V gene lookup returns CDR1 MDHEN and CDR2 SYDVKM. J gave up 2 bases and V 6 bases, and 6 bases lay outside the gene matches. The CDR3 length is 14 residues.

The V call is TRBV4-1, the J call TRBJ2-2, with TRBD2 matching 9 bases. The germline V gene has CDR1 MGHRA and CDR2 YSYEKL. There are 16 residues in the CDR3. V dropped 4 bases and J dropped 6; count of bases not matched to a gene: 9. The CDR3 DNA follows: TGCGCCAGCAGCCCCCGAGTCGCGGGAGGGGCCGGGGAGCTGTTTTTT. Translating it yields CASSPRVAGGAGELFF.

The J gene is TRBJ1-5, the V gene TRBV28, with D perhaps TRBD1 (6 bases). Deletions cut 3 bases from V and 2 bases from J, with 20 bases between. This CDR3 spans 18 amino acids. From germline, CDR1 is MDHEN and CDR2 SYDVKM. The CDR3 reads CASSFSGLGGLRNQPQHF. The CDR3 DNA reads TGTGCCAGCAGTTTTTCGGGGCTTGGGGGGCTCCGCAATCAGCCCCAGCATTTT.

J is TRBJ2-7 and V is TRBV7-2; D perhaps matches TRBD2 (5 bases). Germline values: CDR1 SGHTA, CDR2 FQGNSA. The CDR3 extends over 12 amino acids. Between the trimmed V and J ends, which lost 7 bases and 4 bases, there was a span of 11 bases. This chain's CDR3 is CASTLTGYEQYF. The DNA for the CDR3 is TGTGCCAGCACCCTGACGGGATACGAGCAGTACTTC.

This chain connects TRBV7-9 to TRBJ1-1; D is perhaps TRBD1 (5 bases). Germline assignment: CDR1 SEHNR and CDR2 FQNEAQ (reference sequence). The CDR3 has 17 amino acids. Trimming pared 7 bases from V and 3 bases from J, leaving 24 bases between. In DNA, the CDR3 is TGTGCCAGCACCTCCAGTGCGGGGACGGGGCGATACACTGAAGCTTTCTTT. Its translation: CASTSSAGTGRYTEAFF.

On this clone itself: Other DNA sequences in the same sample also yield this CDR3. The DNA for the CDR3 is TGTGCCAGCAGCTTACTCGCGGGTAATTCACCCCTCCACTTT. It specifies CASSLLAGNSPLHF. The chain couples TRBV7-9 to TRBJ1-6; no firm D call. V was pared by 2 bases and J by 6 bases, with 8 bases between. Germline V gene data show CDR1 as SEHNR and CDR2 as FQNEAQ (reference sequence). The CDR3 is 14 amino acids. The full variable domain, rest sourced from reference TRBV7-9 and TRBJ1-6, is DTGVSQNPRHKITKRGQNVTFRCDPISEHNRLYWYRQTLGQGPEFLTYFQNEAQLEKSRLLSDRFSAERPKGSFSTLEIQRTEQGDSAMYLCASSLLAGNSPLHFGNGTRLTVT.

The chain links TRBV11-2 to TRBJ1-3; D remains ambiguous. CDR1 and CDR2 (germline): SGHAT, FQNNGV. Trimming removed 5 bases from V and 0 bases from J, with 14 bases in between. The CDR3 loop spans 16 amino acids. The CDR3 spells CASSPEGGFSGNTIYF. The CDR3 coding sequence is TGTGCCAGCAGCCCGGAGGGTGGGTTCTCTGGAAACACCATATATTTT.

V gene TRBV7-3 combines with J gene TRBJ2-7; D may be TRBD2 (6 bases). The V end lost 0 bases, the J end lost 6 bases, and 15 bases lay between the germline ends. The length of the CDR3 is 15 residues. The germline gives CDR1 SGHTA, CDR2 FQGTGA. CDR3 sequence: CASSLTGGIGVEQYF. CDR3 in DNA: TGTGCCAGCAGCTTAACGGGCGGGATTGGGGTCGAGCAGTACTTC.

The chain uses TRBV11-2 and TRBJ2-2, with D possibly being TRBD1 (5 bases). This CDR3 spans 16 amino acids. The germline V gene encodes CDR1 SGHAT and CDR2 FQNNGV. Trimming removed 1 base from V and 2 bases from J, with 11 bases in between. CDR3 sequence: CASSLVARANTGELFF. In nucleotides, the CDR3 is TGTGCCAGCAGCTTAGTAGCCAGGGCAAACACCGGGGAGCTGTTTTTT.

The J gene is TRBJ2-1, the V gene TRBV7-2, with 11 bases fitting TRBD2. From germline, CDR1 is SGHTA and CDR2 FQGNSA. V dropped 6 bases and J dropped 4; count of bases not matched to a gene: 8. The CDR3 has 16 residues. CDR3 protein: CASSSSGRALYNEQFF. The DNA for the CDR3 is TGTGCCAGCAGTAGTAGCGGGAGGGCGTTGTACAATGAGCAGTTCTTC.

The chain employs TRBV6-1 and TRBJ1-2; possibly TRBD1 for D (5 bases). The CDR3 has 13 residues. Trimming removed 6 bases at V and 8 bases at J, with 16 bases between. The germline CDR1 and CDR2 sequences are MNHNS and SASEGT. As DNA, the CDR3 is TGTGCCAGCAGCCACCCAGGGCTTGGGGGCTACACCTTC. Translated, it gives CASSHPGLGGYTF.

A note on this clone: Other DNA sequences in this sample translate to the same CDR3. CDR3 loop: CASSSNTGELFF. The CDR3 DNA is TGTGCCAGCAGCTCGAACACCGGGGAGCTGTTTTTT. The chain recombines TRBV7-2 with TRBJ2-2; D gene uncertain. This CDR3 is 12 amino acids long. Trimming shortened V by 4 bases and J by 0 bases, and 0 bases separated the two germline ends. The germline V gene encodes CDR1 SGHTA and CDR2 FQGNSA. The whole variable domain, remainder taken from reference TRBV7-2 and TRBJ2-2, is GAGVSQSPSNKVTEKGKDVELRCDPISGHTALYWYRQSLGQGLEFLIYFQGNSAPDKSGLPSDRFSAERTGGSVSTLTIQRTQQEDSAVYLCASSSNTGELFFGEGSRLTVL.

The J gene is TRBJ2-1, the V gene TRBV7-8; 8 bases match TRBD1. CDR3 length: 16 amino acids. The V segment lost 2 bases and the J segment 7 bases; nucleotides outside the gene matches: 10. Germline CDR1 and CDR2: SGHVS and FQNEAQ. For the CDR3, the DNA is TGTGCCAGCAGCTTAAGTGGGACAGGTAGATTTAATGAGCAGTTCTTC. Translating it yields CASSLSGTGRFNEQFF.

The chain is built from TRBV25-1 and TRBJ1-2, with 9 bases fitting TRBD1. The germline CDR1 and CDR2 sequences are MGHDK and SYGVNS. The trim removed 4 bases at V and 5 bases at J, leaving 2 bases unmatched. CDR3 length equals 13 residues. CDR3 residues: CASSAGTGYGYTF. The CDR3 DNA sequence: TGTGCCAGCAGTGCCGGGACAGGGTATGGCTACACCTTC.

This clone was counted a single time. The chain carries TRBV20-1 and TRBJ2-5, with D uncertain. Germline CDR1 is DFQATT and CDR2 is SNEGSKA (reference sequence). The CDR3 extends over 11 amino acids. The CDR3 coding sequence is TGCACCCCCCCGGCGTTAGAGACCCAGTACTTC. Protein product: CTPPALETQYF.

The chain recombines TRBV29-1 with TRBJ2-7; the match to TRBD1 covers 7 bases. Losses at the gene ends were 7 bases for V and 4 bases for J; bases not matched to a gene: 4. Germline-derived CDR1 and CDR2 are SQVTM and ANQGSEA. The CDR3 spans 11 residues. The CDR3 DNA sequence: TGCAGCGGGGAACAGGGGTACGAGCAGTACTTC. Its translation is CSGEQGYEQYF.

This clone appeared once. The rearrangement links TRBV28 to TRBJ2-3, with a weak D call TRBD2 (5 bases). From germline, CDR1 is MDHEN and CDR2 SYDVKM. The CDR3 sequence is 13 residues long. V lost 3 bases to trimming and J lost 5 bases, with 9 bases between them. DNA of the CDR3: TGTGCCAGCAGTTTGGCCGGGGAAGATACGCAGTATTTT. Its translation is CASSLAGEDTQYF.

The chain has TRBV6-5 and TRBJ2-1, with 12 bases fitting TRBD2. Per germline, CDR1 MNHEY and CDR2 SVGAGI. The CDR3 contains 14 residues. With 8 bases clipped from V and 8 bases from J, the junction kept 7 bases outside the gene matches. CDR3 loop: CASAGASGRDEQFF. As DNA, the CDR3 is TGTGCCAGCGCCGGGGCTAGCGGGAGGGATGAGCAGTTCTTC.

The genes are TRBV7-8 and TRBJ1-5; TRBD1 is a possible D gene (5 bases). V was clipped by 6 bases and J by 6 bases, with 21 bases between them. CDR1 and CDR2 from the germline V gene are SGHVS and FQNEAQ. The CDR3 consists of 16 residues. CDR3 in amino acids: CASSHRAGGEVQPQHF. In DNA, the CDR3 is TGTGCCAGCAGTCATAGGGCCGGGGGGGAGGTTCAGCCCCAGCATTTT.

The chain combines TRBV27 with TRBJ2-1; D is possibly TRBD2 (6 bases). This CDR3 is built from 16 residues. The germline CDR1 and CDR2 sequences are MNHEY and SMNVEV (reference sequence). Trimming stripped 4 bases from V and 5 bases from J, with 18 bases between. CDR3 DNA sequence: TGTGCCAGCAGTTCGCAAAGGGCGGGGCCCAACAATGAGCAGTTCTTC. Translating gives CASSSQRAGPNNEQFF.

The rearrangement joins TRBV5-5 to TRBJ1-1; no definite D call. CDR3 length equals 14 residues. The V and J ends lost 0 bases and 1 base respectively, with 7 bases between them. Germline loops: CDR1 SGHKS, CDR2 YYEKEE (reference sequence). The CDR3 loop reads CASSLVPGNTEAFF. In DNA form, the CDR3 reads TGTGCCAGCAGCTTGGTCCCGGGGAACACTGAAGCTTTCTTT.

V gene TRBV28 combines with J gene TRBJ1-2; tentatively, D is TRBD1 (5 bases). The CDR3 spans 14 residues. Germline CDR1 and CDR2: MDHEN and SYDVKM. The V gene lost 6 bases and the J gene lost 4 bases, with 15 bases spanning the gap. CDR3 DNA: TGTGCCAGCAGACCCCAGGGTTTGGGCTATGGCTACACCTTC. Its protein product is CASRPQGLGYGYTF.

This clone has a single count. DNA for the CDR3: TGTGCCAGCAGTTACGGTGGAGACACCCAAAGTGGCTACACCTTC. This codes for CASSYGGDTQSGYTF. V usage is TRBV6-5 and J usage is TRBJ1-2, with D hard to call. V was shortened by 2 bases and J by 7 bases, with 17 bases between the two germline ends. The V gene's germline CDR1 is MNHEY and CDR2 SVGAGI. This CDR3 has 15 residues.

Notes on this clone: This specimen includes other DNA sequences encoding the same CDR3. This sequence joins TRBV7-2 and TRBJ2-1; D gene uncertain. The V end was cut by 2 bases, the J end by 7 bases, with 3 bases between. This CDR3 has 11 amino acids. CDR1 is SGHTA, CDR2 FQGNSA, per germline. CDR3 residues: CASSLRNEQFF. In nucleotides, the CDR3 is TGTGCCAGCAGCTTAAGGAATGAGCAGTTCTTC.